These 11 T cell receptor beta chains originate from one sample sequenced in a study of T-cell memory formation after mild COVID-19. TCRdb processed the 5' RACE reads anew with MiXCR; each CDR3 protein has one entry. The data hold 130,000 to 150,000 distinct CDR3 sequences, with under 7% observed a single time. The source material was PBMCs or a T cell subset sorted from them (not recorded which). Source of these receptors: an adult woman who had mild COVID-19 (a few samples of this study predate the infection). Cell type and time point are not known.

This clonotype was counted at least ten times. The chain couples TRBV12-5 to TRBJ2-7; 8 bases align to TRBD2. J was trimmed by 0 bases and V by 4 bases; bases with no gene match: 11. CDR1 LGHNT and CDR2 FRNRAP come from the germline V gene. There are 17 residues in the CDR3. CDR3 residues: CASGSWLAGGSSYEQYF. DNA for the CDR3: TGTGCTAGTGGTTCATGGCTAGCGGGCGGTAGCTCCTACGAGCAGTACTTC.

This clonotype was seen more than once but under ten times. The chain links TRBV27 to TRBJ1-5; D remains unclear. Germline V CDR1 and CDR2: MNHEY, SMNVEV (reference sequence). This CDR3 contains 14 residues. V lost 6 bases, J lost 5 bases, and 14 bases lay in between. The CDR3 protein is CASSRPGRDQPQHF. Here the CDR3 DNA reads TGTGCCAGCAGCCGCCCCGGCCGGGATCAGCCCCAGCATTTT.

This clonotype was counted at least ten times. The rearrangement links TRBV7-2 to TRBJ1-6; 11 bases map to TRBD1. Germline V gene sequence: CDR1 SGHTA, CDR2 FQGNSA. CDR3 length: 15 residues. V shed 4 bases and J 9 bases; nucleotides not matched to a gene: 5. The CDR3 nucleotides are TGTGCCAGCAGCTCCAGGACAGGGGGCACTTCACCCCTCCACTTT. Translation: CASSSRTGGTSPLHF.

In this sample, this clonotype turned up many times. This rearrangement joins TRBV9 to TRBJ2-1; TRBD2 is a possible D gene (6 bases). Germline V CDR1 and CDR2: SGDLS, YYNGEE. The CDR3 runs to 15 residues. V was shortened by 3 bases and J by 6 bases, with 16 bases between the two germline ends. CDR3 amino acids: CASSGGDFVLNEQFF. CDR3 bases: TGTGCCAGCAGCGGAGGGGACTTCGTACTCAATGAGCAGTTCTTC.

This chain links TRBV10-3 with TRBJ2-1; D gene uncertain. V lost 2 bases and J lost 10, with 9 bases in between. The CDR3 runs 12 residues. Germline-derived CDR1 and CDR2 are ENHRY and SYGVKD. The CDR3 sequence is CAISEQAEEQFF. The CDR3 bases are TGTGCCATCAGTGAGCAGGCAGAGGAGCAGTTCTTC.

This clonotype was detected a few times. The chain employs TRBV6-2 or TRBV6-3 and TRBJ2-5; the D is unclear. Per the germline V gene, CDR1 is MNHEY and CDR2 is SVGEGT. The CDR3 consists of 12 residues. Trimming removed 6 bases at V and 0 bases at J, with 5 bases between. The chain's CDR3 is CASRRDQETQYF. CDR3 nucleotide sequence: TGTGCCAGCAGGAGAGACCAAGAGACCCAGTACTTC.

The chain employs TRBV24-1 and TRBJ2-3, with 8 bases aligning to TRBD2. This CDR3 contains 16 residues. CDR1 is KGHDR and CDR2 is SFDVKD in the germline V gene. V was clipped by 5 bases and J by 2 bases; unmatched bases: 8. CDR3 region: CATSALSGSHTDTQYF. CDR3 nucleotides: TGTGCCACCAGTGCTCTAAGCGGGAGCCACACAGATACGCAGTATTTT.

At least ten counts were recorded for this clonotype. The CDR3 here is CASSPRESAEQYF. The CDR3 nucleotides read TGCGCCAGCAGCCCGCGGGAGAGCGCCGAGCAGTACTTC. The chain is built from TRBV4-1 and TRBJ2-7, with 7 positions matching TRBD2. This CDR3 has 13 amino acids. CDR1 MGHRA and CDR2 YSYEKL come from the germline V gene. V lost 4 bases to trimming and J lost 6 bases; unmatched junction nucleotides: 6.

The genes are TRBV15 and TRBJ2-3; 8 bases match TRBD1. The length of the CDR3 is 18 residues. J lost 1 base, V lost 0 bases, and 9 bases had no gene match. Germline assignment: CDR1 LNHNV and CDR2 YYDKDF (reference sequence). The CDR3 DNA reads TGTGCCACCAGCAGAGAGGCAGGGGGCTTAGGAGGCACAGATACGCAGTATTTT. Protein sequence: CATSREAGGLGGTDTQYF.

The chain combines TRBV20-1 with TRBJ2-3; tentatively, D is TRBD2 (6 bases). This CDR3 has 15 amino acids. CDR1 is DFQATT and CDR2 is SNEGSKA in the germline V gene (reference sequence). The DNA of the CDR3 is TGCAGGAGCTCCCGGAGGGGTCCTAGCACAGATACGCAGTATTTT. It specifies CRSSRRGPSTDTQYF.

This clonotype was detected a few times. V and J are TRBV19 and TRBJ2-5, with TRBD1 matching over 8 bases. In germline, CDR1 is LNHDA, CDR2 SQIVND (reference sequence). V was clipped by 5 bases and J by 2 bases; unmatched bases: 10. CDR3 length equals 16 residues. Here the CDR3 DNA reads TGTGCCAGTAGTTCTCGGACAGGGCTTCGTCAAGAGACCCAGTACTTC. It codes for CASSSRTGLRQETQYF.